The clone carrying this TCR beta chain was recorded once. The source of the sample is a study of radiotherapy plus CTLA-4 blockade in lung cancer. Study details: The study recorded objective responses in about 20% of patients and disease control in 25% to 35%.

Germline CDR1 is MNHNS and CDR2 is SASEGT. V was pared by 1 base and J by 0 bases, with 7 bases between. The CDR3 contains 16 residues. Profiling relied on immunoSEQ multiplex PCR, and the TCRdb table lists in-frame clones only, not all of them. The data contain roughly 77,000 clones, roughly 74% of them singletons. The V call is TRBV6-1, the J call TRBJ1-6; D not resolved. This TCR was recovered from a human donor with non-small cell lung cancer whose response to radiotherapy plus ipilimumab could not be evaluated. This sample comprised peripheral blood, obtained from a patient treated with radiotherapy plus ipilimumab. The CDR3 nucleotides read TGTGCCAGCAGTGAAGGCTCTAGCTCCTATAATTCACCCCTCCACTTT. The encoded protein is CASSEGSSSYNSPLHF.